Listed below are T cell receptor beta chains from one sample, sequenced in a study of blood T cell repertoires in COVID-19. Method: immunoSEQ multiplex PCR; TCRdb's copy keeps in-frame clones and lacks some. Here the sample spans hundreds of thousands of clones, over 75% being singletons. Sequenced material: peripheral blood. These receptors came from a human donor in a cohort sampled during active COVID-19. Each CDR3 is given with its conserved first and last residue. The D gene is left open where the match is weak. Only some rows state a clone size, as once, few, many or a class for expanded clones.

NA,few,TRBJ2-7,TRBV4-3,TGCGCCAGCAGCCAAGCGCGGGGAGGCCCCTACGAGCAGTACTTC,CASSQARGGPYEQYF
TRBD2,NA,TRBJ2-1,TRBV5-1,TGCGCCAGCAGCTGGGGACTAGCGGGAGGGTACAATGAGCAGTTCTTC,CASSWGLAGGYNEQFF
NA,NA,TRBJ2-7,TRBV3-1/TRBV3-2,TGTGCCAGCAGCCAAGCAGGCTACGAGCAGTACTTC,CASSQAGYEQYF
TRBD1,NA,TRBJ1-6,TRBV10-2,TGCGCCAGCAGTGAGTCACGGGGGACAGGGGGCCTGAGTTCACCCCTCCACTTT,CASSESRGTGGLSSPLHF
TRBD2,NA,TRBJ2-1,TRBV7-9,TGTGCCAGCAGCTCTACCGGGACTAGCGGGGGCCCCCTTAGTGATGAGCAGTTCTTC,CASSSTGTSGGPLSDEQFF
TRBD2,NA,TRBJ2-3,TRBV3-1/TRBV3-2,TGTGCCAGCAGTCCTACTAGCGGGTCATCAGATACGCAGTATTTT,CASSPTSGSSDTQYF
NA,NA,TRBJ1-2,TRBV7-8,TGTGCCAGCAGCTTAGTATCTGTTGGGGCAGCTGTTAACTATGGCTACACCTTC,CASSLVSVGAAVNYGYTF
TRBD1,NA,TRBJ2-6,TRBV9,TGTGCCAGCAGCCAGGGACTAGGGACAGGGGGAGGAAGTGGGGCCAACGTCCTGACTTTC,CASSQGLGTGGGSGANVLTF
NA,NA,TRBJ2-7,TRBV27,TGTGCCAGCAGTTTAACGGGACTGCCTCGGGACGAGCAGTACTTC,CASSLTGLPRDEQYF
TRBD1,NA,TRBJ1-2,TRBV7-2,TGTGCCAGCAGCTTAGGACAGGGGGCTAACTATGGCTACACCTTC,CASSLGQGANYGYTF
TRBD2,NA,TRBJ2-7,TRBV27,TGTGCCAGCAGGGGGTTGGGACTAGCAATCTACGAGCAGTACTTC,CASRGLGLAIYEQYF
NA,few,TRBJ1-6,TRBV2,TGTGCCAGCAGTGAGACTGGGAATTCACCCCTCCACTTT,CASSETGNSPLHF
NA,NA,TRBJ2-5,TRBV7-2,TGTGCCAGCAGCTTAAACTATGGAGAGACCCAGTACTTC,CASSLNYGETQYF
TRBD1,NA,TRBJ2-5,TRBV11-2,TGTGCCAGCAGCAAGGGACAGTGGAAGCCCCAGTACTTC,CASSKGQWKPQYF
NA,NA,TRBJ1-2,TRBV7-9,TGTGCCAGCAGCTACCAAGATATAGTTGGCTACACCTTC,CASSYQDIVGYTF
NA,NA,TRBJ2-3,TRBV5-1,TGCGCCAGCAGCTTCACAGGGTACGGCACAGATACGCAGTATTTT,CASSFTGYGTDTQYF
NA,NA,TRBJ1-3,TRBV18,TGTGCCAGCTCACCATCAGGGGCTTTTGGAAACACCATATATTTT,CASSPSGAFGNTIYF
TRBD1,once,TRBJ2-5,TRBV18,TGTGCCAGCTCACCTGGGACAGGGCTGGTAGAGACCCAGTACTTC,CASSPGTGLVETQYF
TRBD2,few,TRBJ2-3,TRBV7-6,TGTGCCAGCAGTAAATTTAGCGGGAGGGTTGCAGATACGCAGTATTTT,CASSKFSGRVADTQYF
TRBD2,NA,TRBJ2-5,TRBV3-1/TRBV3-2,TGTGCCAGCAGCCGCGATCGTGGCGGGGGGGCCCAAGAGACCCAGTACTTC,CASSRDRGGGAQETQYF
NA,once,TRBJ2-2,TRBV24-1,TGTGCCACGAGTATTGGAGGTTCCAGCACCGGGGAGCTGTTTTTT,CATSIGGSSTGELFF
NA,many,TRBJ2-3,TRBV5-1,TGCGCCAGCAGCTTGGTTGGGACAACAGATACGCAGTATTTT,CASSLVGTTDTQYF
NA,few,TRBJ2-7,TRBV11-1,TGTGCCAGCAGCTTATTCACCGGAGGCGGAAACGAGCAGTACTTC,CASSLFTGGGNEQYF
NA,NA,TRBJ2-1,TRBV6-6,TGTGCCAGCAGTCGCAGGGGCGGGAGTAGGGATGAGCAGTTCTTC,CASSRRGGSRDEQFF
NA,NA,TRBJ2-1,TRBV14,TGTGCCAGCAGCCAAACAAGCGGATACTCCTACAATGAGCAGTTCTTC,CASSQTSGYSYNEQFF
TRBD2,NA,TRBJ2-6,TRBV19,TGTGCCAGTAGGGCTAGCGGGAGTACTGGGGCCAACGTCCTGACTTTC,CASRASGSTGANVLTF
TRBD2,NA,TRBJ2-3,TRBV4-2,TGTGCCAGCAGCCAAGGAGGTAGCGGGGGGGTAACGCAGTATTTT,CASSQGGSGGVTQYF
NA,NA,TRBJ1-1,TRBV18,TGTGCCAGCTCACCTACATGGGACATGAACACTGAAGCTTTCTTT,CASSPTWDMNTEAFF
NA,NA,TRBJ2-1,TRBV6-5,TGTGCCAGCAGTTACTCTTGGGGCAACAATGAGCAGTTCTTC,CASSYSWGNNEQFF
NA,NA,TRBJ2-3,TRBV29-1,TGCAGCGTTGATCGTGGCTTTTCCACAGATACGCAGTATTTT,CSVDRGFSTDTQYF
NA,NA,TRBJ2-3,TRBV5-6,TGTGCCAGCAGCTTGTGGTCCTACACAGATACGCAGTATTTT,CASSLWSYTDTQYF
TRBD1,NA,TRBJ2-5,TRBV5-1,TGCGCCAGCAGCCGACCACAGGGGGATGGAGAGACCCAGTACTTC,CASSRPQGDGETQYF
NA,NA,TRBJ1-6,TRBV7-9,TGTGCCAGCAGCTTAGTTCAGGCCGCCAATTCACCCCTCCACTTT,CASSLVQAANSPLHF